These T cell receptor beta chains were read from a single sample in a study of persistence of HIV-infected CD4 T cells. Which antigens these TCRs recognize remains unknown. Clones were sequenced by immunoSEQ multiplex PCR, and TCRdb holds only the in-frame ones, with some missing. The data show about 5,300 clones, around 69% seen once. Sequencing used CD4+ T cells sorted from PBMCs after approximately 20-hour stimulation, obtained from a patient who received antiretroviral therapy. Source of these receptors: an adult man with HIV who was CMV-seropositive. Both conserved end residues are part of each CDR3. Fields, in order: J gene, V gene, CDR3 protein.

TRBJ1-6 | TRBV27 | CASSLRENSPLHF
TRBJ1-1 | TRBV7-2 | CASSLRPGDTEAFF
TRBJ1-2 | TRBV27 | CASSRRGGAGYGYTF
TRBJ2-5 | TRBV6-5 | CASRLLAGHETQYF
TRBJ1-2 | TRBV19 | CASTPGGDLNYGYTF
TRBJ2-5 | TRBV5-8 | CASSSSGTNQETQYF
TRBJ2-2 | TRBV13 | CASSLGSGISTGELFF
TRBJ1-4 | TRBV4-1 | CASSPPQSATNEKLFF
TRBJ1-1 | TRBV10-1 | CASKASGNTEAFF
TRBJ2-2 | TRBV29-1 | CSARFVEFGELFF
TRBJ2-6 | TRBV9 | CASSVLPGLSHSGANVLTF
TRBJ2-3 | TRBV7-9 | CASSLGSTGTSTDTQYF
TRBJ1-3 | TRBV7-2 | CASSSPQGGGNTIYF
TRBJ2-7 | TRBV6-1 | CASSDLRGLSEQYF
TRBJ1-1 | TRBV7-2 | CASSLGGRTEAFF
TRBJ2-2 | TRBV18 | CASSPLEANTGELFF
TRBJ2-7 | TRBV12-5 | CASGLTGGAREQYF
TRBJ2-5 | TRBV10-1 | CASSEQPRLLRTQYF
TRBJ2-7 | TRBV7-2 | CASSRVGTSSYEQYF
TRBJ2-5 | TRBV18 | CASSFFDQTQYF